Listed here is a single TCR beta chain. Its target is unknown. This record comes from a study of cytomegalovirus exposure and HLA in healthy donors. The overall study: The roughly 120 validation repertoires matched the 600 to 700 first-cohort repertoires in platform, a later analysis reported.

The study drew the donors from its approximately 120-subject validation cohort, separate from the 666-subject first cohort. Study-level points and caveats: Overall, approximately 150 TCR beta chains were annotated as cytomegalovirus-associated.

Clones were sequenced by immunoSEQ multiplex PCR, and TCRdb holds only the in-frame ones, with some missing. The sample has about 220,000 clones, approximately 86% seen once. Trimming cost V 4 bases and J 5 bases, with 17 bases left between them. Per the germline V gene, CDR1 is MNHEY and CDR2 is SMNVEV (reference sequence). The CDR3 totals 15 residues. The sequenced sample was PBMCs. The rearrangement links TRBV27 to TRBJ1-1; D gene uncertain. The receptor's source is a woman aged 18-35 years in good health and CMV-seronegative. CDR3 protein: CASSSVDFSRTEAFF. The DNA for the CDR3 is TGTGCCAGCAGTTCCGTCGATTTCTCGAGAACTGAAGCTTTCTTT.